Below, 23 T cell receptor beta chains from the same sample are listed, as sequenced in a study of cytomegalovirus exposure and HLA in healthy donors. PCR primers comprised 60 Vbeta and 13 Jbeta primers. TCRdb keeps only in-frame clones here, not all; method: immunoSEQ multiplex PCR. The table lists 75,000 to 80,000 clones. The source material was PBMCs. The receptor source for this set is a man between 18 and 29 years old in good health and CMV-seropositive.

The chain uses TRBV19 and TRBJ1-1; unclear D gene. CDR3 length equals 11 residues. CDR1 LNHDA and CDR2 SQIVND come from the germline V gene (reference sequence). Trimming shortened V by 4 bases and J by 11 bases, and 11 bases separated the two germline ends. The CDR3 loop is CASSTQVRAFF. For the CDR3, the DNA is TGTGCCAGTAGTACTCAGGTCCGGGCTTTCTTT.

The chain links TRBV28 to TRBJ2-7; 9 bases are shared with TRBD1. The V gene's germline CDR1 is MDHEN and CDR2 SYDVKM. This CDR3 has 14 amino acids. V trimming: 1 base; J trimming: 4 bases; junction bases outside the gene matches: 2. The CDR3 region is CASSLYGQGYEQYF. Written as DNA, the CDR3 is TGTGCCAGCAGTTTATATGGACAGGGGTACGAGCAGTACTTC.

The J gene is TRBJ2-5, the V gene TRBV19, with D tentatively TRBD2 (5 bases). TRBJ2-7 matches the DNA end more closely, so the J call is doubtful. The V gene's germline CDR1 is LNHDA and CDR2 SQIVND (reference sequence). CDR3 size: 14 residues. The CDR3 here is CASSTLGSSYEQYF. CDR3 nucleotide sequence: TGTGCCAGTAGTACCCTAGGGAGCTCCTACGAGCAGTACTTC.

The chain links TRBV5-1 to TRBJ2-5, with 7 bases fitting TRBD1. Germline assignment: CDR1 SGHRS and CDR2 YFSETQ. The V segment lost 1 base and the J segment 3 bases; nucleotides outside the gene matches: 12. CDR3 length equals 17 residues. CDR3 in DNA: TGCGCCAGCAGCTTGTATGGCTACAGGGGACAAAAAGAGACCCAGTACTTC. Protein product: CASSLYGYRGQKETQYF.

The CDR3 DNA reads TGTGCCAGCAGCGCACAAGGGGATTCACAAGAGACCCAGTACTTC. Protein product: CASSAQGDSQETQYF. The rearrangement uses TRBV7-9 and TRBJ2-5; D perhaps matches TRBD1 (5 bases). The CDR3 covers 15 residues. CDR1 SEHNR and CDR2 FQNEAQ come from the germline V gene (reference sequence). V shed 5 bases and J shed 2 bases, with 15 bases lying between them.

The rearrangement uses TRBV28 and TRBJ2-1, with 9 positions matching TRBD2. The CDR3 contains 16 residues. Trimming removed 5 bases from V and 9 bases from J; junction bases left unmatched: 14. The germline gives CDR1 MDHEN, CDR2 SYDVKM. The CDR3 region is CASSQPPGLAGGEQFF. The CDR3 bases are TGTGCCAGCAGTCAACCCCCGGGACTAGCTGGTGGTGAGCAGTTCTTC. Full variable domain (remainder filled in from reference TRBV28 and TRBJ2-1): DVKVTQSSRYLVKRTGEKVFLECVQDMDHENMFWYRQDPGLGLRLIYFSYDVKMKEKGDIPEGYSVSREKKERFSLILESASTNQTSMYLCASSQPPGLAGGEQFFGPGTRLTVL.

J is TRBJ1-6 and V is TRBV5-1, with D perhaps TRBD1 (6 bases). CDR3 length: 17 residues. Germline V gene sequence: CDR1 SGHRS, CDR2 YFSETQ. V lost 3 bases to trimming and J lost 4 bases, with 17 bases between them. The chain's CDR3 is CASSWTPRDKYNSPLHF. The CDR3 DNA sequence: TGCGCCAGCAGCTGGACGCCCCGGGACAAGTATAATTCACCCCTCCACTTT.

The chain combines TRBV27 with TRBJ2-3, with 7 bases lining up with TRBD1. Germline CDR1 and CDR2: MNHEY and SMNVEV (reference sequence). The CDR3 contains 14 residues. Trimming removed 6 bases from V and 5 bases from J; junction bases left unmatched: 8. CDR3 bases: TGTGCCAGCAGCATTGGGACAGTCGGAGATACGCAGTATTTT. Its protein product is CASSIGTVGDTQYF.

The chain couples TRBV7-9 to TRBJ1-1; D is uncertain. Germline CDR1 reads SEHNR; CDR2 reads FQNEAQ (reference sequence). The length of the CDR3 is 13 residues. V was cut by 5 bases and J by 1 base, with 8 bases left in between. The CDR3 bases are TGTGCCAGCAGCCTTAAACAGAACACTGAAGCTTTCTTT. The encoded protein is CASSLKQNTEAFF.

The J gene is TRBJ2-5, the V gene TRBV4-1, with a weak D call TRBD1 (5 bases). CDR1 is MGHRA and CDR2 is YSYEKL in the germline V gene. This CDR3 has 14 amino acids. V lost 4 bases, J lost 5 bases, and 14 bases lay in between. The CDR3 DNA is TGCGCCAGCAGCCCGGGCTCGTCAGGGGAGACCCAGTACTTC. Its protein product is CASSPGSSGETQYF.

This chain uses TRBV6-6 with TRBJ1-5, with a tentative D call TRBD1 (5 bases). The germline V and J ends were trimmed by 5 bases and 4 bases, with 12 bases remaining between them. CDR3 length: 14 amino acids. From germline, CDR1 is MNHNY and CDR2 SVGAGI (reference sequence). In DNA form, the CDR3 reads TGTGCCAGCAGTGATCAAGGGGTTAATCAGCCCCAGCATTTT. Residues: CASSDQGVNQPQHF.

The DNA of the CDR3 is TGTGCCAGCAGTGAAGCATTCGGGGGGTTCATTGATACGCAGTATTTT. This sequence encodes CASSEAFGGFIDTQYF. This chain links TRBV6-1 with TRBJ2-3; 7 bases match TRBD2. The germline V gene has CDR1 MNHNS and CDR2 SASEGT. CDR3 length equals 16 residues. V shed 0 bases, J shed 6 bases, and the junction held 9 bases outside the gene matches.

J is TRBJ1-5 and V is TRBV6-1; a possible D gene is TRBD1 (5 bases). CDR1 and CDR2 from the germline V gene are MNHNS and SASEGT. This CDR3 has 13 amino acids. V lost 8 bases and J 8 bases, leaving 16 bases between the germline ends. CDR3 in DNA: TGTGCCAGCCGCCAGGTCGGGGGAGAGCCCCAGCATTTT. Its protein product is CASRQVGGEPQHF.

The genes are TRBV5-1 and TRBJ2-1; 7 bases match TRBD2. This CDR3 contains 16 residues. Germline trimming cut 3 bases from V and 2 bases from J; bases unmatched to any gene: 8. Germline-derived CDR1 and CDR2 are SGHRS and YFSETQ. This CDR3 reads CASSSILATTYNEQFF. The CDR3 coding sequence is TGCGCCAGCAGCTCGATACTAGCGACCACCTACAATGAGCAGTTCTTC.

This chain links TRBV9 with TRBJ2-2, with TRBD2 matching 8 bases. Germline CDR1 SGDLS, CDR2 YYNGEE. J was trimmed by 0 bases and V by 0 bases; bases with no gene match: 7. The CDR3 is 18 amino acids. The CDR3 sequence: CASSVVAGGYANTGELFF. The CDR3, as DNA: TGTGCCAGCAGCGTAGTCGCGGGAGGTTACGCGAACACCGGGGAGCTGTTTTTT.

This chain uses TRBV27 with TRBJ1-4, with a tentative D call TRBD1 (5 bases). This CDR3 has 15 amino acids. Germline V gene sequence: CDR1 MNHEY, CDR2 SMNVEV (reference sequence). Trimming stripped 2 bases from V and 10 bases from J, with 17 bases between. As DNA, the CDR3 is TGTGCCAGCAGTTTACTTGGGGGGAACCAAGGAAAACTGTTTTTT. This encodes CASSLLGGNQGKLFF.

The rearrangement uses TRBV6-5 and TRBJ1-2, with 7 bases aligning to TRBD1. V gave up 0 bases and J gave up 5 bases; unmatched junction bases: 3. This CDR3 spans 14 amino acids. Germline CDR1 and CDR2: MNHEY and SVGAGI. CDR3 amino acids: CASSYSRGRYGYTF. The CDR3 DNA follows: TGTGCCAGCAGTTACTCCAGGGGGAGGTATGGCTACACCTTC.

CDR3 sequence (DNA): TGCAGCGTTTTCCTGCCGTACAGGGGGAGTAATTCGACTAATGAAAAACTGTTTTTT. It is translated as CSVFLPYRGSNSTNEKLFF. The chain recombines TRBV29-1 with TRBJ1-4; 8 nucleotides match TRBD1. CDR3 length: 19 amino acids. Germline CDR1 SQVTM, CDR2 ANQGSEA. Trimming took 5 bases from V and 2 from J; bases not matched to a gene: 19.

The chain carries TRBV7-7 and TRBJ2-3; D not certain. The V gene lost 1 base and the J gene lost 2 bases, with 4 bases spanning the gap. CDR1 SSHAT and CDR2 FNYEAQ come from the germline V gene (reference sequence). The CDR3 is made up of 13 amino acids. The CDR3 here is CASSLEPTDTQYF. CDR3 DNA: TGTGCCAGCAGCTTAGAGCCCACAGATACGCAGTATTTT.

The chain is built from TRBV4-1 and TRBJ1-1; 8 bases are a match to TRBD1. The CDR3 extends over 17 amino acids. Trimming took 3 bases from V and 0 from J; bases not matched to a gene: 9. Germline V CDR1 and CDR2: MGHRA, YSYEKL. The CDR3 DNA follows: TGCGCCAGCAGCCACGGGACGGTGACAGGGGTGAACACTGAAGCTTTCTTT. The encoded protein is CASSHGTVTGVNTEAFF.

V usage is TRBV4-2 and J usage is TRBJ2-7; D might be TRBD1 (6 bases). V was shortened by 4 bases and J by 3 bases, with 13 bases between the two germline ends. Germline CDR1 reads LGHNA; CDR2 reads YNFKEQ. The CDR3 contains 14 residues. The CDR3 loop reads CASSPREGHYEQYF. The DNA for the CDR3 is TGTGCCAGCAGCCCCCGCGAGGGACACTACGAGCAGTACTTC.

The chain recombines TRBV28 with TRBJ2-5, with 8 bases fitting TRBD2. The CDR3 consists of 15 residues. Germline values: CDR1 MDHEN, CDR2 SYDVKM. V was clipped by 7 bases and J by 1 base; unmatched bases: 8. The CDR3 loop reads CASMSSGMLQETQYF. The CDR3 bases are TGTGCCAGCATGAGTAGCGGGATGCTCCAAGAGACCCAGTACTTC.

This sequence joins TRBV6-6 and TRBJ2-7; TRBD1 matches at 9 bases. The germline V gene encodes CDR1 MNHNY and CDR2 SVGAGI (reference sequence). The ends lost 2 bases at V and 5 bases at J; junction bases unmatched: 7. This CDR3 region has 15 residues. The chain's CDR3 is CASSYTLTGGDEQYF. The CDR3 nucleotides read TGTGCCAGCAGTTACACTCTGACAGGGGGAGACGAGCAGTACTTC.